This TCR beta chain was documented in a study of beta chain features in type 1 diabetes. Study observations and caveats: HLA effects on TCRB rearrangement stayed unresolved here. The study found that naive, central memory and Treg TCRB repertoires appeared more similar in patients than in healthy donors. Significant though moderate, a shortening of TCRB CDR3s appeared in all four CD4+ subsets of Type 1 diabetes patients.

This clone appeared a few times. Its matching antigen is unknown. Each population that was sorted was more than 95% pure. Expressed TCRB transcripts were sequenced, since all the RNA that had been isolated was reverse transcribed. Sequencing of naive, central memory and regulatory T cell samples gave an average of about 3.9 million reads. The table came from immunoSEQ multiplex PCR; TCRdb's copy has only in-frame clones and leaves some out. Found here are 640,000 or so clones, around an eighth of them singletons; the top ten hold 0.022%. The sample comprised naive CD4+ T cells from blood. This clonotype originated in a man aged 18 to 29 with type 1 diabetes.

CDR3 DNA sequence: TGTGCCAGCACCCTGGGTCGGATACTCTCCGGGGAGCTGTTTTTT. Protein: CASTLGRILSGELFF. This chain connects TRBV7-2 to TRBJ2-2; the D is unclear. Germline CDR1 and CDR2: SGHTA and FQGNSA. CDR3 length: 15 amino acids. The ends were cut back, 7 bases at V and 6 bases at J, with 18 bases in the middle.